These T cell receptor beta chains were read from a single sample in a study of cytomegalovirus exposure and HLA in healthy donors. Data came from immunoSEQ multiplex PCR; TCRdb stores just in-frame clones and leaves some out. Among 150,000 to 200,000 clones, more than 60% were seen once, and the ten largest hold roughly 2.5%. Sequenced: PBMCs. These receptors were taken from a human donor in good health. Both conserved end residues are part of each CDR3. A D gene is named only where the DNA matches it firmly. For some rows the clone size is stated as once, few or many, or as a class when expanded; others skip it.

j_call d_call clone_size v_call cdr3_aa cdr3_nt
TRBJ2-7 - - TRBV5-4 CASSLGQSYEQYF TGTGCCAGCAGCTTAGGACAGTCCTACGAGCAGTACTTC
TRBJ1-1 TRBD1 - TRBV7-9 CASSRTGGPPSAEAFF TGTGCCAGCAGCAGGACAGGGGGCCCCCCGAGCGCTGAAGCTTTCTTT
TRBJ2-7 TRBD2 - TRBV7-9 CASSPQSGGSSYEQYF TGTGCCAGCAGCCCCCAATCGGGGGGGAGCTCCTACGAGCAGTACTTC
TRBJ2-1 TRBD1 - TRBV10-3 CATQGVSGNEQFF TGTGCCACCCAGGGGGTCTCTGGCAATGAGCAGTTCTTC
TRBJ2-7 TRBD2 once TRBV7-8 CASSVSGGGSYEQYF TGTGCCAGCAGCGTTAGCGGGGGGGGATCCTACGAGCAGTACTTC
TRBJ2-5 TRBD2 few TRBV5-4 CASSLGLAGAQETQYF TGTGCCAGCAGCTTAGGACTAGCGGGGGCCCAAGAGACCCAGTACTTC
TRBJ2-5 TRBD1 few TRBV6-6 CASSYRTGRQETQYF TGTGCCAGCAGCTACCGGACAGGGAGGCAAGAGACCCAGTACTTC
TRBJ2-1 TRBD2 - TRBV15 CATRGLAGGPGNEQFF TGTGCCACCAGGGGACTAGCGGGGGGGCCGGGGAATGAGCAGTTCTTC
TRBJ2-2 TRBD1 - TRBV13 CASSSGPAGGDGGELFF TGTGCCAGCAGCTCGGGCCCGGCAGGGGGTGATGGCGGGGAGCTGTTTTTT
TRBJ2-7 - once TRBV29-1 CSVVPDRGSYEQYF TGCAGCGTTGTCCCCGATCGGGGAAGCTACGAGCAGTACTTC
TRBJ2-2 - - TRBV7-8 CASSLRGRGELFF TGTGCCAGCAGCTTGAGGGGGAGAGGGGAGCTGTTTTTT
TRBJ1-1 - - TRBV29-1 CSVGKEGTEAFF TGCAGCGTTGGTAAGGAGGGCACTGAAGCTTTCTTT
TRBJ1-1 - once TRBV5-1 CASSRTLGTEAFF TGCGCCAGCAGCCGGACATTGGGCACTGAAGCTTTCTTT
TRBJ2-3 TRBD2 once TRBV14 CASSQVGLAGGPVPTDTQYF TGTGCCAGCAGCCAAGTAGGGCTAGCGGGGGGGCCGGTTCCCACAGATACGCAGTATTTT
TRBJ2-7 - - TRBV10-1 CASSENTGSDREQYF TGCGCCAGCAGTGAGAACACAGGGTCGGATCGCGAGCAGTACTTC
TRBJ2-3 - - TRBV7-2 CASSKREGDTQYF TGTGCCAGCAGCAAAAGAGAGGGGGACACGCAGTATTTT
TRBJ2-1 - - TRBV20-1 CSALVSEQFF TGCAGCGCCCTAGTCTCCGAGCAGTTCTTC
TRBJ2-7 - - TRBV15 CATSRDRDLLYEQYF TGTGCCACCAGCAGAGATCGAGATCTGCTCTACGAGCAGTACTTC
TRBJ1-3 - - TRBV9 CASSTPAAGNTIYF TGTGCCAGCAGCACCCCCGCTGCGGGAAACACCATATATTTT
TRBJ2-1 - - TRBV7-2 CASSQNNEQFF TGTGCCAGCAGCCAAAACAATGAGCAGTTCTTC
TRBJ1-2 - once TRBV5-6 CASSLVRLGGYTF TGTGCCAGCAGCTTGGTCCGACTTGGTGGCTACACCTTC
TRBJ1-6 TRBD1 once TRBV7-6 CASSPGPGQGTSPLHF TGTGCCAGCAGCCCAGGACCGGGACAGGGAACTTCACCCCTCCACTTT
TRBJ2-3 - - TRBV6-1 CASSDLTGSFTDTQYF TGTGCCAGCAGTGATTTAACAGGTTCTTTCACAGATACGCAGTATTTT
TRBJ1-1 TRBD1 - TRBV15 CATSGDRGDTEAFF TGTGCCACCAGCGGAGACAGGGGCGACACTGAAGCTTTCTTT
TRBJ1-5 - - TRBV10-2 CASSELAQPQHF TGCGCCAGCAGTGAATTGGCTCAGCCCCAGCATTTT
TRBJ2-2 TRBD2 - TRBV7-2 CASSLEGGGARELFF TGTGCCAGCAGCTTAGAGGGCGGGGGGGCCCGGGAGCTGTTTTTT
TRBJ1-5 - - TRBV30 CAWSRRGGNQPQHF TGTGCCTGGAGTCGCAGGGGAGGCAATCAGCCCCAGCATTTT
TRBJ2-3 - - TRBV30 CAWSQGGQGITDTQYF TGTGCCTGGAGTCAGGGGGGCCAGGGTATAACAGATACGCAGTATTTT
TRBJ1-5 - - TRBV5-8 CASSLGRGNQPQHF TGTGCCAGCAGCTTGGGTCGCGGCAATCAGCCCCAGCATTTT
TRBJ2-5 - - TRBV27 CASSLLGQPQETQYF TGTGCCAGCAGTTTATTAGGACAACCCCAAGAGACCCAGTACTTC
TRBJ1-1 - - TRBV6-1 CASSEAVREAFF TGTGCCAGCAGTGAAGCCGTCAGGGAAGCTTTCTTT
TRBJ2-7 TRBD1 - TRBV7-9 CSSSSDRGEQYF TGTTCCAGCAGCTCGGACAGGGGTGAGCAGTACTTC
TRBJ1-5 TRBD1 - TRBV7-2 CASSLWQGAGNQPQHF TGTGCCAGCAGCTTATGGCAGGGGGCAGGGAATCAGCCCCAGCATTTT
TRBJ1-2 TRBD1 - TRBV5-6 CASRPGQGYGYTF TGTGCCAGCAGGCCGGGACAGGGTTATGGCTACACCTTC
TRBJ2-7 TRBD2 few TRBV4-1 CASSPGLLYEQYF TGCGCCAGCAGCCCGGGACTACTCTACGAGCAGTACTTC
TRBJ1-1 TRBD1 once TRBV2 CASTPRGRDSLLF TGTGCCAGCACTCCTCGAGGGCGGGACAGCCTACTTTTT
TRBJ2-3 - few TRBV18 CASSNSKMSGTDTQYF TGTGCCAGCTCAAACAGCAAGATGTCTGGCACAGATACGCAGTATTTT
TRBJ1-5 - - TRBV4-1 CASSQSSGTSQPQHF TGCGCCAGCAGCCAATCCTCAGGGACATCGCAGCCCCAGCATTTT
TRBJ2-2 - - TRBV9 CASSVVIAATGELFF TGTGCCAGCAGCGTAGTTATAGCGGCTACCGGGGAGCTGTTTTTT
TRBJ2-5 - - TRBV11-2 CASTSGETQYF TGTGCCAGCACGAGCGGAGAGACCCAGTACTTC
TRBJ1-1 - - TRBV28 CASSLMTVTNTEAFF TGTGCCAGCAGTCTTATGACAGTGACGAACACTGAAGCTTTCTTT
TRBJ1-5 TRBD1 - TRBV7-9 CASSSDREGNQPQHF TGTGCCAGCAGCTCAGACAGGGAGGGCAATCAGCCCCAGCATTTT